Below are 19 T cell receptor beta chains sequenced from a single sample in a study of blood T cell repertoires in COVID-19. Libraries were prepared by immunoSEQ multiplex PCR; TCRdb keeps only in-frame clonotypes and omits some of them. In the table there are roughly 250,000 clones, approximately 90% of which are singletons. The sequenced material came from peripheral blood. These receptors were collected from a woman in her thirties or forties with acute or convalescent COVID-19.

This chain links TRBV5-1 with TRBJ2-3, with 8 bases lining up with TRBD1. CDR1 and CDR2 from the germline V gene are SGHRS and YFSETQ. The V gene end was trimmed by 2 bases and the J gene end by 6 bases; junction bases not matched to a gene: 5. CDR3 size: 14 residues. CDR3 sequence reads: CASSLGQGGDTQYF. The CDR3 DNA follows: TGCGCCAGCAGCTTAGGACAGGGTGGGGATACGCAGTATTTT.

The chain uses TRBV5-4 and TRBJ2-5; no firm D call. Germline CDR1 reads SGHNT; CDR2 reads YYREEE (reference sequence). CDR3 length equals 14 residues. V lost 0 bases, J lost 0 bases, and 6 bases lay in between. The CDR3 reads CASSLGLYQETQYF. CDR3 sequence (DNA): TGTGCCAGCAGCTTGGGACTGTACCAAGAGACCCAGTACTTC.

The gene calls are TRBV19 and TRBJ1-5; 9 bases map to TRBD1. V lost 6 bases and J lost 0; bases outside the gene matches: 12. The CDR3 is made up of 18 amino acids. The germline CDR1 and CDR2 sequences are LNHDA and SQIVND (reference sequence). The CDR3 nucleotides read TGTGCCAGTAGATTGGCCCTGGGACAGGGCCTTAGCAATCAGCCCCAGCATTTT. Its translation is CASRLALGQGLSNQPQHF. Complete variable domain (other parts from reference TRBV19 and TRBJ1-5): DGGITQSPKYLFRKEGQNVTLSCEQNLNHDAMYWYRQDPGQGLRLIYYSQIVNDFQKGDIAEGYSVSREKKESFPLTVTSAQKNPTAFYLCASRLALGQGLSNQPQHFGDGTRLSIL.

The chain employs TRBV6-5 and TRBJ2-1; no definite D call. The ends were cut back, 6 bases at V and 4 bases at J, with 7 bases in the middle. Germline V lookup: CDR1 MNHEY, CDR2 SVGAGI. This CDR3 region has 12 residues. The CDR3 spells CASSHEYNEQFF. In nucleotides, the CDR3 is TGTGCCAGCAGCCATGAGTACAATGAGCAGTTCTTC.

The V call is TRBV5-1, the J call TRBJ1-4; D not certain. Germline loops: CDR1 SGHRS, CDR2 YFSETQ. V dropped 4 bases and J dropped 0 bases, with 7 bases sitting between them. This CDR3 is 14 amino acids long. CDR3 nucleotides: TGCGCCAGCAGCCCGCTAGCAACTAATGAAAAACTGTTTTTT. It specifies CASSPLATNEKLFF.

For the CDR3, the DNA is TGTGCCATCAGTGCGGACTCCTTCACTGAAGCTTTCTTT. Amino acid sequence: CAISADSFTEAFF. The V and J genes are TRBV10-3 and TRBJ1-1; D ambiguous. The CDR3 loop spans 13 amino acids. Per germline, CDR1 ENHRY and CDR2 SYGVKD. V lost 4 bases and J 4 bases, leaving 10 bases between the germline ends.

The chain joins TRBV30 to TRBJ1-2; the D gene is possibly TRBD1 (5 bases). V lost 5 bases, J lost 5 bases, and 18 bases lay in between. The germline V gene has CDR1 GTSNPN and CDR2 SVGIG (reference sequence). This CDR3 has 14 residues. CDR3 region: CAWLNSGIIYGYTF. In nucleotides, the CDR3 is TGTGCCTGGCTCAATTCAGGGATAATTTATGGCTACACCTTC.

This chain uses TRBV10-3 with TRBJ2-5, with 8 bases lining up with TRBD2. J gave up 2 bases and V 4 bases, and 3 bases lay outside the gene matches. The CDR3 is 14 residues long. Germline V lookup: CDR1 ENHRY, CDR2 SYGVKD. The CDR3 sequence: CAISAAGGQETQYF. The CDR3 nucleotides read TGTGCCATCAGTGCCGCGGGGGGTCAAGAGACCCAGTACTTC.

J is TRBJ1-5 and V is TRBV2; D is perhaps TRBD1 (6 bases). Germline loops: CDR1 SNHLY, CDR2 FYNNEI. Trimming cost V 8 bases and J 9 bases, with 17 bases left between them. The CDR3 contains 13 residues. CDR3 protein: CASQGMGGLPQHF. CDR3 nucleotides: TGTGCCAGCCAGGGGATGGGCGGGTTGCCCCAGCATTTT.

In its sample, this clone was seen once. The genes are TRBV12-3 or TRBV12-4 and TRBJ1-1; D call uncertain. The CDR3 contains 13 residues. The V end lost 5 bases, the J end lost 0 bases, and 7 bases lay between the germline ends. The CDR3 sequence: CASSVVMNTEAFF. CDR3 in DNA: TGTGCCAGCAGTGTAGTCATGAACACTGAAGCTTTCTTT.

The V gene is TRBV2, the J gene TRBJ1-2; D is possibly TRBD1 (5 bases). Germline CDR1 SNHLY, CDR2 FYNNEI. Deletions cut 8 bases from V and 5 bases from J, with 21 bases between. This CDR3 is 15 amino acids long. The chain's CDR3 is CASCRRQPLDYGYTF. CDR3 DNA: TGTGCCAGCTGCCGAAGACAGCCGCTCGATTATGGCTACACCTTC.

The V call is TRBV6-5, the J call TRBJ1-2; 7 nucleotides agree with TRBD1. The CDR3 consists of 13 residues. CDR1 and CDR2 (germline): MNHEY, SVGAGI. V lost 5 bases and J lost 6; bases outside the gene matches: 6. Written as DNA, the CDR3 is TGTGCCAGCAGTCAGCGAGGGGGCGATGGCTACACCTTC. Its translation: CASSQRGGDGYTF.

The rearrangement links TRBV19 to TRBJ2-5; no firm D call. Germline CDR1 LNHDA, CDR2 SQIVND (reference sequence). Trimming shortened V by 4 bases and J by 4 bases, and 10 bases separated the two germline ends. The length of the CDR3 is 13 residues. The CDR3 region is CASSRAQTETQYF. The CDR3 region has the DNA TGTGCCAGTAGTAGGGCGCAGACAGAGACCCAGTACTTC.

V is TRBV24-1 and J is TRBJ2-1; D perhaps matches TRBD2 (5 bases). CDR1 is KGHDR and CDR2 is SFDVKD in the germline V gene. V shed 6 bases and J shed 4 bases, with 6 bases lying between them. The CDR3 length is 12 residues. DNA for the CDR3: TGTGCCACCAGTCGCGGGTACAATGAGCAGTTCTTC. It encodes CATSRGYNEQFF.

This chain links TRBV5-1 with TRBJ1-4; D remains ambiguous. The CDR3 consists of 15 residues. Trimming left V 0 bases short and J 4 bases short, with 10 bases between. The germline CDR1 and CDR2 sequences are SGHRS and YFSETQ. The CDR3 reads CASSLEARVNEKLFF. For the CDR3, the DNA is TGCGCCAGCAGCTTGGAAGCGAGGGTTAATGAAAAACTGTTTTTT.

V usage is TRBV6-5 and J usage is TRBJ1-3; a possible D gene is TRBD1 (5 bases). Germline CDR1 MNHEY, CDR2 SVGAGI. With 6 bases removed from V and 4 bases from J, the gap between germline ends came to 16 bases. The CDR3 totals 15 residues. CDR3 sequence: CASSRSGVGGNTIYF. CDR3 nucleotides: TGTGCCAGCAGCCGATCGGGGGTGGGAGGAAACACCATATATTTT.

This clone was detected once. The V and J genes are TRBV2 and TRBJ1-6; D is perhaps TRBD1 (6 bases). Trimming left V 8 bases short and J 7 bases short, with 18 bases between. CDR3 length equals 15 residues. The germline V gene has CDR1 SNHLY and CDR2 FYNNEI. CDR3 in DNA: TGTGCCAGCGGGGACGACAGGATCGTCAATTCACCCCTCCACTTT. Amino acid sequence: CASGDDRIVNSPLHF.

The gene calls are TRBV19 and TRBJ1-2; D is undetermined. This CDR3 comprises 11 residues. CDR1 and CDR2 (germline): LNHDA, SQIVND (reference sequence). V shed 4 bases and J shed 5 bases, with 5 bases lying between them. The CDR3 DNA sequence: TGTGCCAGTAGTACCGAGTATGGCTACACCTTC. Its protein is CASSTEYGYTF.

In this sample, this clone turned up once. The chain employs TRBV25-1 and TRBJ2-4, with TRBD1 identical over 9 bases. Germline CDR1 reads MGHDK; CDR2 reads SYGVNS. With 1 base clipped from V and 9 bases from J, the junction kept 4 bases outside the gene matches. The CDR3 has 14 amino acids. The CDR3 loop is CASSESGDRAIQYF. CDR3 nucleotide sequence: TGTGCCAGCAGTGAATCGGGGGACAGGGCCATTCAGTACTTC.